This is a list of T cell receptor beta chains from one sample in a study of blood T cell repertoires in COVID-19. Generated by immunoSEQ multiplex PCR, the TCRdb table keeps only in-frame clones and is missing some. The table includes 150,000 to 200,000 clones, roughly 82% detected once. Source material: PBMCs or T cells enriched from blood (not recorded which). All receptors come from a man aged 35 to 55 who had recovered from COVID-19. CDR3s include the opening cysteine and the closing phenylalanine or tryptophan. Fields, in order: CDR3 protein, J gene, V gene, D gene. D genes are given only for firm matches.

CDR3 protein: CASSIVQGTDTQYF
J gene: TRBJ2-3
V gene: TRBV19
D gene: .

CDR3 protein: CASSDSGTANQPQHF
J gene: TRBJ1-5
V gene: TRBV2
D gene: TRBD1

CDR3 protein: CASSFTGISEAFF
J gene: TRBJ1-1
V gene: TRBV5-1
D gene: .

CDR3 protein: CASSFTGGWGYTF
J gene: TRBJ1-2
V gene: TRBV28
D gene: TRBD1

CDR3 protein: CATSRTHRIGAGVTNTQYF
J gene: TRBJ2-3
V gene: TRBV15
D gene: TRBD2

CDR3 protein: CASSLNAPAVQETQYF
J gene: TRBJ2-5
V gene: TRBV7-3
D gene: .

CDR3 protein: CAFERQEGQPQHF
J gene: TRBJ1-5
V gene: TRBV30
D gene: .

CDR3 protein: CASSLVGQSWSYTF
J gene: TRBJ1-2
V gene: TRBV11-2
D gene: .

CDR3 protein: CASSPSAFGEQFF
J gene: TRBJ2-1
V gene: TRBV7-3
D gene: .

CDR3 protein: CASSPRDTQYF
J gene: TRBJ2-3
V gene: TRBV6-6
D gene: .

CDR3 protein: CASSDLSGTDTQYF
J gene: TRBJ2-3
V gene: TRBV2
D gene: TRBD2

CDR3 protein: CASSIGPGTENQPQHF
J gene: TRBJ1-5
V gene: TRBV19
D gene: TRBD1

CDR3 protein: CASSATSGSIMTDTQYF
J gene: TRBJ2-3
V gene: TRBV7-3
D gene: TRBD2

CDR3 protein: CASGTGQVNQPQHF
J gene: TRBJ1-5
V gene: TRBV12-5
D gene: TRBD1

CDR3 protein: CASSKNGDGGLRPTGELFF
J gene: TRBJ2-2
V gene: TRBV27
D gene: .

CDR3 protein: CSVTGGPRYGYTF
J gene: TRBJ1-2
V gene: TRBV29-1
D gene: TRBD1

CDR3 protein: CASSPLANTGELFF
J gene: TRBJ2-2
V gene: TRBV4-3
D gene: .

CDR3 protein: CASRKQDNEQFF
J gene: TRBJ2-1
V gene: TRBV5-1
D gene: .

CDR3 protein: CASSFWAGYTF
J gene: TRBJ1-2
V gene: TRBV7-9
D gene: .

CDR3 protein: CASSISTGELFF
J gene: TRBJ2-2
V gene: TRBV19
D gene: .

CDR3 protein: CASSLWTSGRADIQYF
J gene: TRBJ2-4
V gene: TRBV28
D gene: TRBD2

CDR3 protein: CASSQGAGGETQYF
J gene: TRBJ2-5
V gene: TRBV4-2
D gene: TRBD1

CDR3 protein: CASSLIGLGNTIYF
J gene: TRBJ1-3
V gene: TRBV5-1
D gene: .

CDR3 protein: CASSLRFGQGDGYTF
J gene: TRBJ1-2
V gene: TRBV27
D gene: .

CDR3 protein: CASSVAPGEETQYF
J gene: TRBJ2-5
V gene: TRBV9
D gene: .

CDR3 protein: CASNKEDGLEAFF
J gene: TRBJ1-1
V gene: TRBV2
D gene: .

CDR3 protein: CASSYSTTRGTYEQYF
J gene: TRBJ2-7
V gene: TRBV6-2/TRBV6-3
D gene: .

CDR3 protein: CASSFNLAGTYEQFF
J gene: TRBJ2-1
V gene: TRBV5-1
D gene: TRBD2